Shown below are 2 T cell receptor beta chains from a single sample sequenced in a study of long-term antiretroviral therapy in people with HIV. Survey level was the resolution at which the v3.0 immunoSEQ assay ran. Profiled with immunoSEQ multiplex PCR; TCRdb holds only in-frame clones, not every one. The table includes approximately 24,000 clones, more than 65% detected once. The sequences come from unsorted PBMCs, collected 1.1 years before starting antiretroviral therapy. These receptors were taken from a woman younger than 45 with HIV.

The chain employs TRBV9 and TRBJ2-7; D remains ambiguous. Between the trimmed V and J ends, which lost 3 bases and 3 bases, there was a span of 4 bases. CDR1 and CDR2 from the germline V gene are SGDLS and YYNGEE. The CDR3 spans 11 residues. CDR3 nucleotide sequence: TGTGCCAGCAGCGCACTCTACGAGCAGTACTTC. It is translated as CASSALYEQYF.

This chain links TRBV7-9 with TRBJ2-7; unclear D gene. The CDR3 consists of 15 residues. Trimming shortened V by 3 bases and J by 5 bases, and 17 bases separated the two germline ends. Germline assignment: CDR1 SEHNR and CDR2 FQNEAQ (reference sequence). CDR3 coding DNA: TGTGCCAGCAGCTTGGTTACATGGGAAAACCACGAGCAGTACGTC. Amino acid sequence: CASSLVTWENHEQYV.